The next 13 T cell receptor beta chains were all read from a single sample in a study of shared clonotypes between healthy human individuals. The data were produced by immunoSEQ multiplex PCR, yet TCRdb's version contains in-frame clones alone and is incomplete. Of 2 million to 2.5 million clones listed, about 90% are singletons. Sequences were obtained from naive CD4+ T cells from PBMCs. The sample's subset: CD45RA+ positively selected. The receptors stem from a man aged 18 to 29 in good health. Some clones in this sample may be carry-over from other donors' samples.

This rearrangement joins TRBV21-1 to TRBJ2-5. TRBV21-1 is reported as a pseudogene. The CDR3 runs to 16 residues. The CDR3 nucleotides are TGTGCCAGCAGCAAAGCCTCGGGGCCGACTCGAGAGACCCAGTACTTC. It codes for CASSKASGPTRETQYF.

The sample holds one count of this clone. The CDR3 DNA is TGTGCCAGCAGCCCAGGGGGGAAGTGGGAGACCCAGTACTTC. It is translated as CASSPGGKWETQYF. The chain joins TRBV9 to TRBJ2-5; a possible D gene is TRBD1 (7 bases). Trimming cost V 4 bases and J 5 bases, with 15 bases left between them. Germline loops: CDR1 SGDLS, CDR2 YYNGEE. CDR3 length: 14 residues. Drawing the rest from reference TRBV9 and TRBJ2-5, the complete variable domain is DSGVTQTPKHLITATGQRVTLRCSPRSGDLSVYWYQQSLDQGLQFLIQYYNGEERAKGNILERFSAQQFPDLHSELNLSSLELGDSALYFCASSPGGKWETQYFGPGTRLLVL.

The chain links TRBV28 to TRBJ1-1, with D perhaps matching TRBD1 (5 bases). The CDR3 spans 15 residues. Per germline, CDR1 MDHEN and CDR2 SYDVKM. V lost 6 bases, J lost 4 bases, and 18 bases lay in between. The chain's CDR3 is CASSGHAGRGTEAFF. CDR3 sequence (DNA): TGTGCCAGCAGCGGGCATGCGGGACGGGGCACTGAAGCTTTCTTT.

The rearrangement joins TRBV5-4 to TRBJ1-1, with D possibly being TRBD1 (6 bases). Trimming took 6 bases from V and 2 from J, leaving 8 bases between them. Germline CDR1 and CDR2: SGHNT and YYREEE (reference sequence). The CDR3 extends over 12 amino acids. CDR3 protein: CASMDRNTEAFF. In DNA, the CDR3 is TGTGCCAGCATGGACAGAAACACTGAAGCTTTCTTT.

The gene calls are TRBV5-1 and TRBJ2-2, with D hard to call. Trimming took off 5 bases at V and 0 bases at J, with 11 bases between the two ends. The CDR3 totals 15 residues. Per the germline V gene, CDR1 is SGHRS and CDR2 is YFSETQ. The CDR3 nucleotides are TGCGCCAGCAGAGAGAAGGTCGCGAACACCGGGGAGCTGTTTTTT. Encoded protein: CASREKVANTGELFF.

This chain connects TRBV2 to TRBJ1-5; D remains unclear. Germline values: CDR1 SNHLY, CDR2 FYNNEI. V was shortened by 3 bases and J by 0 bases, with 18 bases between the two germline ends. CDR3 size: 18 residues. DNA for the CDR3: TGTGCCAGCAGTGAGGTGAGAATCCGGACCCTTAGCAATCAGCCCCAGCATTTT. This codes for CASSEVRIRTLSNQPQHF.

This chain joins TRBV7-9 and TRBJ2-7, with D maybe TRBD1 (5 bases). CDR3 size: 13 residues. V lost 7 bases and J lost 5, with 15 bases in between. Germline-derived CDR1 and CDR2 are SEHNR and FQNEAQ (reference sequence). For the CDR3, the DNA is TGTGCCAGCACCGGGCAGGGCGTCCACGAGCAGTACTTC. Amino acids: CASTGQGVHEQYF.

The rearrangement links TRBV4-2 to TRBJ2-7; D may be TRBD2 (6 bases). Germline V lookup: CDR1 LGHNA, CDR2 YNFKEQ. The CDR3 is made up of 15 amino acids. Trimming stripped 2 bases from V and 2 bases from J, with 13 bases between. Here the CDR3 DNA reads TGTGCCAGCAGCCAAACGGGACTGGATGCCTACGAGCAGTACTTC. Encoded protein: CASSQTGLDAYEQYF.

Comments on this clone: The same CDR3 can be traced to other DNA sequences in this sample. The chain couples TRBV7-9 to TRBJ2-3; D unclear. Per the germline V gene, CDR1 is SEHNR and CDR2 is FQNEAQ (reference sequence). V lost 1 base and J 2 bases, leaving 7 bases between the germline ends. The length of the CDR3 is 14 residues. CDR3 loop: CASSLGQATDTQYF. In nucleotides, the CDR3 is TGTGCCAGCAGCTTAGGTCAAGCCACAGATACGCAGTATTTT. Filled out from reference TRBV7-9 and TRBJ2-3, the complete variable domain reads DTGVSQNPRHKITKRGQNVTFRCDPISEHNRLYWYRQTLGQGPEFLTYFQNEAQLEKSRLLSDRFSAERPKGSFSTLEIQRTEQGDSAMYLCASSLGQATDTQYFGPGTRLTVL.

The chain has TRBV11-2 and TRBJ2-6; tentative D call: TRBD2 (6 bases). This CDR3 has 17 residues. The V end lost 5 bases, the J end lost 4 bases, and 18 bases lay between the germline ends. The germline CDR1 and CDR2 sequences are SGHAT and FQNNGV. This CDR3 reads CASSPGRGRFGANVLTF. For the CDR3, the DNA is TGTGCCAGCAGCCCAGGGCGGGGACGGTTCGGGGCCAACGTCCTGACTTTC.

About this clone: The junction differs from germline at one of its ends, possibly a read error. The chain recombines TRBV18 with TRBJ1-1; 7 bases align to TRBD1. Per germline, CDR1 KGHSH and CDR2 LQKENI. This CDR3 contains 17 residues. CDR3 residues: CASSQHTTGTVNTGAFF. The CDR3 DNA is TGTGCCAGCTCACAGCATACAACCGGGACAGTGAACACTGGAGCTTTCTTT.

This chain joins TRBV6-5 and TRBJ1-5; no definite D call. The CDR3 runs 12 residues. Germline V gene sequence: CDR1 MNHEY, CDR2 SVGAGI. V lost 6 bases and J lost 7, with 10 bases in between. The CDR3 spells CASRGTGQPQHF. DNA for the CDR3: TGTGCCAGCAGGGGAACGGGCCAGCCCCAGCATTTT.

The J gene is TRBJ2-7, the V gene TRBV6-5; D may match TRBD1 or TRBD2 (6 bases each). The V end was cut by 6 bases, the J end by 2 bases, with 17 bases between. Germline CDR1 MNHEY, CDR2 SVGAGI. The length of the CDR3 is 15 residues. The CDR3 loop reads CASRSYGGPTYEQYF. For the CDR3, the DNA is TGTGCCAGCAGATCCTATGGGGGGCCAACCTACGAGCAGTACTTC.